Described below is a single TCR beta chain sequence and its context. Its antigen has not been determined. No much larger clonotype is one base removed from it; base qualities were not supplied. TCRbeta CDR3 regions were amplified from genomic DNA by means of the immunoSEQ Assay, a bias-controlled multiplex PCR. Under the source paper's analysis protocol: The number of nucleated cells in each sample was estimated by amplification of reference gene primers within the assay. To quantify the absolute abundance of each unique TCRbeta CDR3 rearrangement, sequence reads were collapsed and filtered. For each sample, productive Simpson clonality was calculated as the square root of Simpson's diversity index across productive rearrangements. TCRdb re-hosts the immuneACCESS table, in-frame sequences only. Its copies lack some clones; in the studies checked, an unresolved V gene accounts for under half of them, and the cause for the rest is not known. From that table come the V and J calls and clone size; the DNA was used to work out D and trimming. Here the sample has roughly 180,000 clones; roughly 83% occur a single time. The top ten constitute 7.5% to 10% of the sample.

Its CDR3 holds 16 amino acids, cysteine through phenylalanine. Only the CDR3 region is kept as DNA, spanning 48 bases read in frame from base 1. Trimming accounts for 4 bases at V and 4 bases at J, while the number of junction bases matched to no gene is 7. Looking up the germline V gene yields CDR1 WSHSY and CDR2 SAAADI. The sample belongs to a study of blood T cell repertoires in COVID-19 (dated by TCRdb to the early 2020s). Study-wide context: The collaborator samples originated in the United States, Italy and Spain and spanned the acute and convalescent phases of COVID-19. Subjects who had been exposed to COVID-19, were actively infected with it, or had recovered from it provided the deeply sampled blood TCRbeta repertoires that made up the dataset. The sample metadata nearly always contained a de-identified subject ID, COVID-19 status, age in years and sex. The material from the prospective study consisted of cDNA or gDNA derived from T cells, B-cell-depleted T cells, or PBMCs. HLA class I and class II types, where available, came from metadata supplied by the sample provider rather than from assay-based typing. The samples were drawn from two sources: the first 160 participants of the ongoing ImmuneRACE study, and 950 to 1,500 subjects contributed by 6 global collaborators. A freely available public database, intended as a resource for researchers studying the immune response to SARS-CoV-2, is where the repertoires were released. The investigation overall reported the following: Clinical and demographic metadata were provided uncurated, with the amount varying by source and participant.

Participants in the prospective study were enrolled through a virtual design, were aged roughly 18 to 95 years, and lived in 24 United States geographic areas. Cohort assignment in the prospective study relied on participant-reported clinical history from a screening survey and a study questionnaire. For ImmuneRACE Cohort 3, a participant was defined as recovered based on two consecutive negative NP/OP PCR tests, clearance by a healthcare professional, or resolution of symptoms. In the prospective study, whole blood, serum and a nasopharyngeal or oropharyngeal swab were collected from each participant by mobile phlebotomists. Over an approximately 2-month period, participants in the prospective study had the option of providing additional blood draws and questionnaires. Before DNA extraction, blood samples from the prospective study were shipped at room temperature or frozen.

Recombination joined TRBV10-2 with TRBJ1-6; the junction holds 7 bases that match TRBD1. Sequencing input: PBMCs or T cells enriched from blood (not recorded which). This clonotype was sampled from a woman in her twenties or thirties who had recovered from COVID-19. The bases are TGCGCCAGCAGTGGTAGGGGGCGCGATTATAATTCACCCCTCCACTTT. Its protein is CASSGRGRDYNSPLHF.